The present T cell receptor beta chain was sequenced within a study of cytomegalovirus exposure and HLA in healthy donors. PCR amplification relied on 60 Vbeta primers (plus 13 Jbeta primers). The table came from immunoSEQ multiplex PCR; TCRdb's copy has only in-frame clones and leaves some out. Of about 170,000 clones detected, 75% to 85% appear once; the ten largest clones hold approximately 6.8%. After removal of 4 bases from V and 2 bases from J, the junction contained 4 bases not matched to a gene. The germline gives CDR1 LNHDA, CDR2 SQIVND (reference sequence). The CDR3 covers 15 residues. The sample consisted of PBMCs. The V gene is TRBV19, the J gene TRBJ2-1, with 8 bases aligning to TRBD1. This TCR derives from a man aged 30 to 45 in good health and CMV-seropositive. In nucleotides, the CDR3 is TGTGCCAGTAGTAGTGGACAGGGAACCTACAATGAGCAGTTCTTC. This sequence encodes CASSSGQGTYNEQFF.